This TCR beta chain was found in a study of beta chain features in type 1 diabetes. Regarding the study as a whole: The naive, central memory and Treg TCRB repertoires looked more alike in patients than they did in healthy donors. Since sequencing was performed on cDNA, cells with high TCR expression could be over-represented. In type 1 diabetes patients, VDJ junctions had fewer insertions; deletions at these junctions were more frequent. TCRB CDR3s were moderately but significantly shorter in Type 1 diabetes patients in all four CD4+ subsets.

CD45RO/CCR7/CD25/CD127/CD95/CD27 separated CD4+ naive, central memory, regulatory and stem cell-like memory cells by sorting. A remark on this clone: As yet, its antigen is unknown.

Every bit of the isolated RNA underwent reverse transcription, so sequencing read expressed TCRB transcripts. Produced via immunoSEQ multiplex PCR; TCRdb's table is partial and in-frame only. This sample has just over 15,000 clones; around 63% occur once, and the top ten carry about 2.5%. There are 16 residues in the CDR3. J gave up 6 bases and V 3 bases, and 6 bases lay outside the gene matches. Germline V gene data show CDR1 as LNHDA and CDR2 as SQIVND (reference sequence). Sequenced material: Tregs from blood. This clonotype was sampled from a man younger than 40 with type 1 diabetes. The V and J genes are TRBV19 and TRBJ2-2, with 11 bases matching TRBD2. CDR3 nucleotides: TGTGCCAGTAGTATTTTGACTAGCGGGATCTCCGGGGAGCTGTTTTTT. Translated: CASSILTSGISGELFF. Variable domain in full (rest from reference TRBV19 and TRBJ2-2): DGGITQSPKYLFRKEGQNVTLSCEQNLNHDAMYWYRQDPGQGLRLIYYSQIVNDFQKGDIAEGYSVSREKKESFPLTVTSAQKNPTAFYLCASSILTSGISGELFFGEGSRLTVL.